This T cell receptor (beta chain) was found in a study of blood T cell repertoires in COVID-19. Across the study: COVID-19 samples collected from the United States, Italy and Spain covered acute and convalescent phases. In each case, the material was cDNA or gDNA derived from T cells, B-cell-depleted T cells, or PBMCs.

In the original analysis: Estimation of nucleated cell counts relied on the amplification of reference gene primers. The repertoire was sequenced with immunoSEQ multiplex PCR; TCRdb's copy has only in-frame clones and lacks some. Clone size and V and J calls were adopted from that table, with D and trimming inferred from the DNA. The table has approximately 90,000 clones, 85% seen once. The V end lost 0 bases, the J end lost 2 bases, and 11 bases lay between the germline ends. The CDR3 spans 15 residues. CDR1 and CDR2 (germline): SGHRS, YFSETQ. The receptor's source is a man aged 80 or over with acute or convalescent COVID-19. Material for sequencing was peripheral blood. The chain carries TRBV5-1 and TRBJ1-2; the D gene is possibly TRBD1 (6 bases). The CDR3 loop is CASSLEAGENYGYTF. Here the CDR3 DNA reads TGCGCCAGCAGCTTGGAGGCAGGGGAGAACTATGGCTACACCTTC. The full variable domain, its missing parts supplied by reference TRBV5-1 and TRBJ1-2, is KAGVTQTPRYLIKTRGQQVTLSCSPISGHRSVSWYQQTPGQGLQFLFEYFSETQRNKGNFPGRFSGRQFSNSRSEMNVSTLELGDSALYLCASSLEAGENYGYTFGSGTRLTVV.